This T cell receptor (beta chain) was obtained from a study of blood T cell repertoires in COVID-19. This CDR3 region has 14 residues. Enrolled through a virtual design, the participants were between 18 and 89 years of age and came from roughly 22 US areas. Clinical histories supplied by participants themselves formed the basis of cohort assignment. Authors' data handling: Estimation of nucleated cell counts relied on the amplification of reference gene primers. Libraries were prepared by immunoSEQ multiplex PCR; TCRdb keeps only in-frame clonotypes and omits some of them. V, J and clone size were drawn from that table, and D and trimming were deduced from the DNA. Among around 270,000 clones listed, approximately 88% were seen once.

What was sequenced was PBMCs or T cells enriched from blood (not recorded which). The rearrangement joins TRBV21-1 to TRBJ2-1; the table's D call, TRBD2, has no DNA check behind it. TRBV21-1 is a known pseudogene. This sequence originates from a woman between 40 and 55 years old who had been exposed to COVID-19. The CDR3 loop is CASAGTLSYNEQFF. The DNA of the CDR3 is TGTGCCAGCGCCGGGACTCTCTCCTACAATGAGCAGTTCTTC.